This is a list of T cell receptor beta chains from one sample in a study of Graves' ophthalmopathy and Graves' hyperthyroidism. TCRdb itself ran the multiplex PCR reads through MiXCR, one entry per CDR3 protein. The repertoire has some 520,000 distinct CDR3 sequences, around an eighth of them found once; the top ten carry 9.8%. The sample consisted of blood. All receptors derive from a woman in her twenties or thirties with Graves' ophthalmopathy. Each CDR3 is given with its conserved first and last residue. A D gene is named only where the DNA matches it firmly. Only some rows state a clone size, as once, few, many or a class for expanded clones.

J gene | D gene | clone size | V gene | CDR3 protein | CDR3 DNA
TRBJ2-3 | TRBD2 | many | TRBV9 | CASSVWDYQPDTQYF | TGTGCCAGCAGCGTATGGGACTACCAACCAGATACGCAGTATTTT
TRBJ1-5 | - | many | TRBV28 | CASSRSRYQPQHF | TGTGCCAGCAGTAGGAGCAGGTATCAGCCCCAGCATTTT
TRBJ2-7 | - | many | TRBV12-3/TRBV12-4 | CASSPNPVGYEQYF | TGTGCCAGCAGTCCAAACCCCGTAGGGTACGAGCAGTACTTC
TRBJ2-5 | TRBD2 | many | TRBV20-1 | CSALGGRANQETQYF | TGCAGTGCGCTAGGCGGGAGGGCCAACCAAGAGACCCAGTACTTC
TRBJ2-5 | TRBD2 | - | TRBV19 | CASSAGTRKETQYF | TGTGCCAGTAGCGCCGGGACTAGAAAAGAGACCCAGTACTTC
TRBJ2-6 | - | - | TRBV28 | CASSLRVGSRAYVLTF | TGTGCCAGCAGTTTACGGGTGGGGTCTCGGGCCTACGTCCTGACTTTC
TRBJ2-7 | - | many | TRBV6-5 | CASSFSPVSVYEQYF | TGTGCCAGCAGTTTCTCCCCAGTAAGCGTCTACGAGCAGTACTTC
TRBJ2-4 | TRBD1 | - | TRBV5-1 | CASSPGQGLKYF | TGCGCCAGCAGCCCGGGACAGGGGCTTAAGTACTTC
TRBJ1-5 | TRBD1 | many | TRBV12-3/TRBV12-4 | CASSLEQGVDQPQHF | TGTGCCAGCAGTTTAGAACAGGGGGTCGATCAGCCCCAGCATTTT
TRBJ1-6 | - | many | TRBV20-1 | CSARPLGGGDNSPLHF | TGCAGTGCTAGGCCTCTGGGGGGAGGGGATAATTCACCCCTCCACTTT
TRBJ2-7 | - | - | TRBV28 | CASSSLEGPSSYEQYF | TGTGCCAGCAGTTCCCTGGAGGGGCCGAGCTCCTACGAGCAGTACTTC
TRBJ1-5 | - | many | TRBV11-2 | CASSLGEGYGNQPQHF | TGTGCCAGCAGCTTAGGTGAGGGATACGGCAATCAGCCCCAGCATTTT
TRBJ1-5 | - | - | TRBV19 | CASSIGGGGQPQHF | TGTGCCAGTAGTATAGGTGGGGGAGGACAGCCCCAGCATTTT
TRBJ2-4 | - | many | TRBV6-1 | CASRVGGTPKNIQYF | TGTGCCAGCCGAGTTGGGGGTACCCCCAAAAACATTCAGTACTTC
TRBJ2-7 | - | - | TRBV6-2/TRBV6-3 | CATTARRAAYEQYF | TGTGCCACCACAGCGAGGAGGGCCGCCTACGAGCAGTACTTC
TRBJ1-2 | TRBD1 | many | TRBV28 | CASSTGQGAYGYTF | TGTGCCAGCAGTACGGGACAGGGGGCCTATGGCTACACCTTC
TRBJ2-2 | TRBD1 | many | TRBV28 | CASLNPPGTGRSGELFF | TGTGCCAGTCTCAACCCTCCCGGGACAGGGAGATCCGGGGAGCTGTTTTTT
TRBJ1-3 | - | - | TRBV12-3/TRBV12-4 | CASILSGTVSGNTIYF | TGTGCCAGCATCCTTTCTGGGACGGTGTCTGGAAACACCATATATTTT
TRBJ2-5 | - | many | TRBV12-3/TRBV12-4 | CASGARGETQYF | TGTGCCAGCGGGGCCCGCGGAGAGACCCAGTACTTC
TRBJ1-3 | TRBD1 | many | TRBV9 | CASSVGQGPGNTIYF | TGTGCCAGCAGCGTTGGACAGGGACCTGGAAACACCATATATTTT
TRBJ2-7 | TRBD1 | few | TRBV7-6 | CASSLGGDSSYEQYF | TGTGCCAGCAGCTTAGGTGGGGACAGCTCCTACGAGCAGTACTTC
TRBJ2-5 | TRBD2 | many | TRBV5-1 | CASKRDSETQYF | TGCGCCAGCAAGCGGGATAGCGAGACCCAGTACTTC
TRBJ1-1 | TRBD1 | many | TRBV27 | CASSFDREANTEAFF | TGTGCCAGCAGTTTCGACAGGGAGGCGAACACTGAAGCTTTCTTT
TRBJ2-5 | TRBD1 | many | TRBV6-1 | CASSVHPGGRETQYF | TGTGCCAGCAGTGTTCACCCAGGGGGCCGAGAGACCCAGTACTTC
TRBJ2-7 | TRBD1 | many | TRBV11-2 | CASSHRDRTYEQYF | TGTGCCAGCAGCCACCGGGACAGGACCTACGAGCAGTACTTC
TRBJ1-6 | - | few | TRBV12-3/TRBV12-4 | CASSLVRGSNSHLHF | TGTGCCAGCAGTTTAGTGAGGGGTAGCAATTCACACCTCCACTTT
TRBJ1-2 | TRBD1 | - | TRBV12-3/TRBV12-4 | CASSSGTGKLPNYGYTF | TGTGCCAGCAGCTCCGGGACAGGGAAACTTCCTAACTATGGCTACACCTTC
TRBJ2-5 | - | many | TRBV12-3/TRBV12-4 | CASSFSGDQETQYF | TGTGCCAGCAGTTTTTCAGGGGACCAAGAGACCCAGTACTTC
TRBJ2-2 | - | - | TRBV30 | CAWSPAGELFF | TGTGCCTGGAGCCCAGCCGGGGAGCTGTTTTTT
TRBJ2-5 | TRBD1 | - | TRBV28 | CASSRGTGQETQYF | TGTGCCAGCAGCCGGGGGACAGGACAAGAGACCCAGTACTTC
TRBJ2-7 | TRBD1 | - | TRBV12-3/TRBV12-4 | CASSGLGQELLEQYF | TGTGCCAGCAGTGGCCTTGGACAGGAACTTCTCGAGCAGTACTTC